This T cell receptor beta chain was sequenced for a study of identical twins (TCRdb year 2016). A note on the overall study: The study deep-sequenced TCR alpha and beta repertoires from monozygotic twins, unrelated adults of various ages and cord blood to test whether fetal clonotypes persist. Replicate twin experiments were performed at different times using different library preparation protocols to rule out contamination.

This clonotype was observed at least ten times. Its antigen is not yet known. The input lacks base qualities; no much larger clone sits a single base away. Trimming leaves V shorter by 2 bases and J shorter by 4 bases, with the junction holding 8 bases beyond the gene matches. The CDR3 runs 15 amino acids, cysteine and phenylalanine included. CDR3 DNA is the only sequence kept; it has 45 bases, read in frame from the first base. Reading the germline V gene (reference sequence) gives CDR1 MNHNY and CDR2 SVGAGI. Study-level results and caveats: Out-of-frame TCR alpha sharing in monozygotic twins was systematically underestimated by recombination models, whereas sharing between unrelated individuals was in agreement with the recombination models. Abundant cord blood beta clonotypes carried fewer insertions; young adult naive repertoires showed a weaker similar trend, while memory repertoires showed none. Because the same donors could not be followed over many years, the conclusions depended on cross-sectional statistical analysis. Compared with coincidental sharing between unrelated individuals, an excess of low generation-probability sequences was observed among out-of-frame TCR alpha sequences shared between twins. Invariant T cells such as MAIT and iNKT could partly confound zero-insertion analyses, though diverse VJ usage argued against this for most clonotypes. In beta out-of-frame sequences, excess twin sharing was weaker, because having fewer shared sequences lowered the signal-to-noise ratio.

The library relied on 5' RACE. Instrument on record: Illumina HiSeq 2000. A universal primer binding site was added through template switching, and the final cDNA carried a unique molecular identifier so that TCR cDNA molecules could be counted accurately. First-strand cDNA for TCR alpha and beta chains was synthesized from specific primers in the conserved constant-segment region. To control for contamination, every cDNA library carried two barcodes: a SMART-Mk sample barcode plus Illumina barcodes. TruSeq adapter sequences and Illumina sample barcodes were added in two successive PCR steps. The Illumina HiSeq platform was used with custom primers to sequence TCR alpha and beta cDNA libraries. Per the original workflow: MiGEC was used to process raw reads and extract unique molecular identifiers, and MiXCR was used to find CDR3 positions. For each individual, recombination models were inferred using an EM algorithm with the repgenHMM and IGoR tools. Shared clonotypes were analyzed with the tcR package in R, and sharing was normalized by the product of cloneset sizes. Out-of-frame nonproductive sequences were analyzed to study raw recombination free of thymic and clonal selection effects. The public sequencing data were trimmed at Q25 with fastp and processed into clonotypes with MiXCR by TCRdb, which kept only in-frame beta chains. Merged by CDR3 protein, the rows form single entries marked with the most common genes and DNA. TCRdb, not the original authors, processed these V and J calls. The sample records 1.5 million to 2 million distinct CDR3 sequences, less than 35% of which are singletons. The ten largest clones add up to about 0.25% of the sample.

Only healthy Caucasian donors were included. Specimen: cord blood. The chain employs TRBV6-6 and TRBJ2-7; 7 bases in the middle match TRBD1. The origin of this receptor is a newborn girl in good health. The CDR3 sequence is CASSYGLGQVYEQYF. The base sequence is TGTGCCAGCAGTTACGGCCTCGGACAGGTATACGAGCAGTACTTC.